The present T cell receptor (beta chain) was sequenced within a study of somatic mutations in cytotoxic T cells in rheumatoid arthritis. Findings of the study overall: There was no knowledge of the antigen targets of the expanded CD8+ clones.

Note on this clone: The antigen is undetermined.

Method: immunoSEQ multiplex PCR; TCRdb's copy keeps in-frame clones and lacks some. The data contain 20,000 to 25,000 clones, more than 65% of them singletons. The sequenced sample consisted of CD8+ T cells sorted from blood. The sequence was obtained from an adult with rheumatoid arthritis.

The chain's CDR3 is CASSQDQATQGAGELFF. CDR3 DNA: TGTGCCAGCAGCCAAGATCAGGCAACTCAGGGCGCCGGGGAGCTGTTTTTT. The chain employs TRBV4-2 and TRBJ2-2, with D possibly TRBD1 on 5 matching bases. Germline CDR1 LGHNA, CDR2 YNFKEQ. This CDR3 has 17 amino acids. The ends were cut back, 0 bases at V and 6 bases at J, with 17 bases in the middle.